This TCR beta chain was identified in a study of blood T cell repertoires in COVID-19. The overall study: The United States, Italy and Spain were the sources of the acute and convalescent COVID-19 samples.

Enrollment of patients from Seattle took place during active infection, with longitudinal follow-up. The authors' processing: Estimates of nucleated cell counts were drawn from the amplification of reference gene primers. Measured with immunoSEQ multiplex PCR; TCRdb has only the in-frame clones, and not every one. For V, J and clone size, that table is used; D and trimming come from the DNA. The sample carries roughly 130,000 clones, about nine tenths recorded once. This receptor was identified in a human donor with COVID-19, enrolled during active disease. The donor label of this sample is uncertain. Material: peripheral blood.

Here the CDR3 DNA reads TGTGCCTGGAGTGTACGAGGGGGACGCAACTATGGCTACACCTTC. It is translated as CAWSVRGGRNYGYTF. The rearrangement joins TRBV30 to TRBJ1-2; weak D call: TRBD1 (6 bases). Germline CDR1 reads GTSNPN; CDR2 reads SVGIG (reference sequence). The CDR3 has 15 residues. V was shortened by 0 bases and J by 2 bases, with 13 bases between the two germline ends.